Below are 32 T cell receptor beta chains sequenced from a single sample in a study of regulatory T cells in long-lasting Graves disease. Building of the TCR beta libraries involved iRepertoire HTBI primers and Arm-PCR of CDR3 regions. One entry per CDR3 protein, called by TCRdb with MiXCR from the multiplex PCR reads. The sample carries some 600,000 distinct CDR3 sequences, approximately 16% recorded once. As for time point: newly diagnosed GD, antithyroid drugs for less than 3 months. RNA isolated from PBMCs was used to make the TCR library. The data were also submitted as part of a second study, on T cells in Graves' hyperthyroidism and ophthalmopathy.

The sequenced sample was peripheral blood mononuclear cells (PBMCs), obtained at new diagnosis, from a patient treated with antithyroid drugs. All receptors come from a man younger than 30 with Graves disease.

At least ten counts were recorded for this clonotype. This rearrangement joins TRBV20-1 to TRBJ2-3; 12 nucleotides match TRBD1. CDR3 length equals 15 residues. V lost 3 bases, J lost 3 bases, and 4 bases stayed unmatched. Germline V gene data show CDR1 as DFQATT and CDR2 as SNEGSKA (reference sequence). The CDR3: CSARGQGASTDTQYF. The CDR3, as DNA: TGCAGTGCTAGGGGACAGGGGGCGAGTACAGATACGCAGTATTTT.

In its sample, this clonotype was seen a few times. CDR3 nucleotide sequence: TGTGCCAGCAGCCCGACAGGGGGCGTTACCGGGGAGCTGTTTTTT. Its protein product is CASSPTGGVTGELFF. The chain is built from TRBV7-9 and TRBJ2-2; TRBD1 agrees at 10 bases. The ends lost 5 bases at V and 5 bases at J; junction bases unmatched: 5. Germline lookup yields CDR1 SEHNR and CDR2 FQNEAQ (reference sequence). This CDR3 has 15 residues.

Turning to this clonotype: This clone may be a read error of a much larger clone one base away. The chain joins TRBV6-5 to TRBJ2-1; 8 bases fit TRBD1. Germline trimming cut 2 bases from V and 10 bases from J; bases unmatched to any gene: 7. The CDR3 is 14 residues long. CDR1 is MNHEY, CDR2 SVGAGI, per germline. The CDR3 spells CASSYMTGVYEQFF. In DNA form, the CDR3 reads TGTGCCAGCAGTTACATGACAGGGGTCTACGAGCAGTTCTTC.

In this sample, this clonotype turned up many times. The V call is TRBV11-2, the J call TRBJ2-7, with TRBD1 matching over 7 bases. This CDR3 region has 14 residues. Germline V gene data show CDR1 as SGHAT and CDR2 as FQNNGV. V dropped 3 bases and J dropped 1; count of bases not matched to a gene: 3. Here the CDR3 reads CASSFRDRSYEQYF. In DNA form, the CDR3 reads TGTGCCAGCAGCTTTAGGGACAGATCCTACGAGCAGTACTTC.

This clonotype has only a few counts. V and J are TRBV12-3 or TRBV12-4 and TRBJ2-2, with D tentatively TRBD2 (5 bases). CDR3 length: 14 residues. V gave up 3 bases and J gave up 5 bases, with 10 bases separating them. DNA for the CDR3: TGTGCCAGCAGTTTTTCCGGGGAAACCGGGGAGCTGTTTTTT. It yields the protein CASSFSGETGELFF.

For this clonotype: This clone may be a read error of a much larger clone one base away. The chain has TRBV9 and TRBJ2-7, with 9 nucleotides matching TRBD1. The trim removed 0 bases at V and 2 bases at J, leaving 0 bases unmatched. This CDR3 has 14 amino acids. Germline V CDR1 and CDR2: SGDLS, YYNGEE. The CDR3: CASSVGDRAYEQYF. The CDR3, as DNA: TGTGCCAGCAGCGTAGGGGACAGGGCCTACGAGCAGTACTTC. The full variable domain, with the rest looked up from reference TRBV9 and TRBJ2-7, is DSGVTQTPKHLITATGQRVTLRCSPRSGDLSVYWYQQSLDQGLQFLIQYYNGEERAKGNILERFSAQQFPDLHSELNLSSLELGDSALYFCASSVGDRAYEQYFGPGTRLTVT.

This clonotype has more than one count but fewer than ten. The J gene is TRBJ1-1, the V gene TRBV29-1, with 11 bases aligning to TRBD1. V lost 2 bases, J lost 7 bases, and 9 bases stayed unmatched. The CDR3 covers 15 residues. Germline V gives CDR1 SQVTM, CDR2 ANQGSEA. The CDR3 DNA follows: TGCAGCGTTGAACCCGGACAGGGGGCTTTTGGTGAAGCTTTCTTT. Protein product: CSVEPGQGAFGEAFF.

This clonotype was counted at least ten times. The chain uses TRBV20-1 and TRBJ1-2; D might be TRBD1 (5 bases). The CDR3 length is 17 residues. Deletions cut 6 bases from V and 4 bases from J, with 27 bases between. Germline CDR1 reads DFQATT; CDR2 reads SNEGSKA (reference sequence). CDR3 residues: CSAETPQQAGYGYGYTF. The CDR3 DNA sequence: TGCAGTGCCGAGACCCCCCAACAGGCGGGTTACGGCTATGGCTACACCTTC.

This clonotype came up a few times. This sequence joins TRBV7-2 and TRBJ2-3; a possible D gene is TRBD2 (5 bases). The CDR3 consists of 14 residues. The V gene's germline CDR1 is SGHTA and CDR2 FQGNSA. V lost 4 bases and J 4 bases, leaving 12 bases between the germline ends. The CDR3 here is CASSSVLGPDTQYF. For the CDR3, the DNA is TGTGCCAGCAGCTCTGTACTAGGGCCAGATACGCAGTATTTT. The variable domain in full, with the rest retrieved from reference TRBV7-2 and TRBJ2-3, is GAGVSQSPSNKVTEKGKDVELRCDPISGHTALYWYRQSLGQGLEFLIYFQGNSAPDKSGLPSDRFSAERTGGSVSTLTIQRTQQEDSAVYLCASSSVLGPDTQYFGPGTRLTVL.

In its sample, this clonotype was seen a few times. The chain combines TRBV12-3 or TRBV12-4 with TRBJ2-1; 9 bases align to TRBD2. V gave up 2 bases and J gave up 4 bases; unmatched junction bases: 3. CDR3 length equals 15 residues. This CDR3 is CASSLWREGYNEQFF. CDR3 bases: TGTGCCAGCAGTTTATGGCGGGAGGGGTACAATGAGCAGTTCTTC.

This clonotype occurred a few times. Since a much larger clone is just one base distant, this may be a read error. The chain has TRBV20-1 and TRBJ2-1; 8 positions match TRBD2. The CDR3 length is 16 residues. CDR1 is DFQATT and CDR2 is SNEGSKA in the germline V gene (reference sequence). CDR3 DNA: TGCAATGCTAGATCCGCGTCGGGAGGGCCCGGGTTTTTGCAGTTCTTC. It translates to CNARSASGGPGFLQFF.

V usage is TRBV11-2 and J usage is TRBJ2-2, with 13 bases lining up with TRBD2. The CDR3 consists of 17 residues. V dropped 2 bases and J dropped 6; count of bases not matched to a gene: 6. Germline values: CDR1 SGHAT, CDR2 FQNNGV. In DNA form, the CDR3 reads TGTGCCAGCAGCTTATCCGGGACTAGCGGGAAAGCCGGGGAGCTGTTTTTT. It translates to CASSLSGTSGKAGELFF. Full variable domain (remainder filled in from reference TRBV11-2 and TRBJ2-2): EAGVAQSPRYKIIEKRQSVAFWCNPISGHATLYWYQQILGQGPKLLIQFQNNGVVDDSQLPKDRFSAERLKGVDSTLKIQPAKLEDSAVYLCASSLSGTSGKAGELFFGEGSRLTVL.

This clonotype was found many times. The chain couples TRBV5-6 to TRBJ1-5, with TRBD1 as a possible D gene (5 bases). The germline V gene encodes CDR1 SGHDT and CDR2 YYEEEE. Deletions cut 4 bases from V and 6 bases from J, with 11 bases between. This CDR3 contains 13 residues. The CDR3 sequence is CASSPGGGQPQHF. The DNA for the CDR3 is TGTGCCAGCAGCCCCGGGGGGGGTCAGCCCCAGCATTTT.

This clonotype was detected only a few times. The gene calls are TRBV12-3 or TRBV12-4 and TRBJ1-2; D possibly corresponds to TRBD1 (5 bases). The CDR3 totals 15 residues. With 3 bases removed from V and 0 bases from J, the gap between germline ends came to 11 bases. As DNA, the CDR3 is TGTGCCAGCAGTTTGGGGGTAGAGTCTAACTATGGCTACACCTTC. Amino acid sequence: CASSLGVESNYGYTF.

This clonotype was seen repeatedly, ten times or more. The V gene is TRBV12-3 or TRBV12-4, the J gene TRBJ1-1; no clear D gene. V was shortened by 1 base and J by 3 bases, with 6 bases between the two germline ends. This CDR3 spans 13 amino acids. CDR3 DNA: TGTGCCAGCAGTTTAGGGGAATACACTGAAGCTTTCTTT. It yields the protein CASSLGEYTEAFF.

Ten or more counts support this clonotype. The chain joins TRBV6-5 to TRBJ2-7; TRBD2 aligns across 12 bases. CDR1 and CDR2 (germline): MNHEY, SVGAGI. The CDR3 covers 17 residues. J lost 1 base, V lost 4 bases, and 8 bases had no gene match. CDR3 loop: CASSSSSSGRASYEQYF. The CDR3 DNA is TGTGCCAGCAGTTCCAGTTCTAGCGGGAGGGCTTCCTACGAGCAGTACTTC.

This clonotype was seen a few times. The genes are TRBV6-1 and TRBJ1-1, with D possibly TRBD1 on 6 matching bases. This CDR3 is 17 amino acids long. Trimming left V 8 bases short and J 1 base short, with 23 bases between. In germline, CDR1 is MNHNS, CDR2 SASEGT. The CDR3 nucleotides read TGTGCCAGCCATTACCGGGACACGCTTAACCCGAACACTGAAGCTTTCTTT. Amino acids: CASHYRDTLNPNTEAFF.

This chain links TRBV30 with TRBJ1-2; D is possibly TRBD1 (5 bases). Germline V gene data show CDR1 as GTSNPN and CDR2 as SVGIG (reference sequence). Trimming cost V 5 bases and J 2 bases, with 9 bases left between them. The CDR3 is made up of 12 amino acids. Here the CDR3 DNA reads TGTGCCTGGGGGACGATAAACTATGGCTACACCTTC. Translation: CAWGTINYGYTF.

This clonotype appeared a few times. The chain combines TRBV27 with TRBJ1-4; 10 bases agree with TRBD1. The CDR3 has 16 amino acids. CDR1 is MNHEY and CDR2 is SMNVEV in the germline V gene (reference sequence). Unmatched junction bases numbered 11, after V lost 5 bases and J lost 8 bases. DNA for the CDR3: TGTGCCAGCAGTGTGATACCTGTGGGACAGGGGGAAAAACTGTTTTTT. Translating it yields CASSVIPVGQGEKLFF.

The J gene is TRBJ1-2, the V gene TRBV20-1, with 7 bases matching TRBD1. V lost 4 bases and J lost 8; bases outside the gene matches: 1. The germline CDR1 and CDR2 sequences are DFQATT and SNEGSKA (reference sequence). The CDR3 length is 10 residues. The CDR3 nucleotides read TGCAGTGCTAAACAGGGGGGCTACACCTTC. Protein: CSAKQGGYTF.

The sample holds many counts of this clonotype. The chain couples TRBV20-1 to TRBJ1-5, with no clear D. Germline V gene data show CDR1 as DFQATT and CDR2 as SNEGSKA (reference sequence). Trimming removed 2 bases at V and 3 bases at J, with 11 bases between. This CDR3 has 14 residues. The CDR3, as DNA: TGCAGTGCTAGATCAGGCGGTCACAATCAGCCCCAGCATTTT. Residues: CSARSGGHNQPQHF.

This clonotype came up a few times. The V gene is TRBV5-5, the J gene TRBJ2-5; no clear D gene. Germline CDR1 SGHKS, CDR2 YYEKEE (reference sequence). This CDR3 is built from 15 residues. Trimming removed 4 bases from V and 1 base from J, with 14 bases in between. The CDR3 nucleotides read TGTGCCAGCAGCCCCCGACTGACCCCCCAAGAGACCCAGTACTTC. This codes for CASSPRLTPQETQYF.

The chain links TRBV19 to TRBJ1-6; TRBD1 is a possible D gene (5 bases). Between the trimmed V and J ends, which lost 4 bases and 7 bases, there was a span of 11 bases. CDR3 length equals 14 residues. Germline CDR1 reads LNHDA; CDR2 reads SQIVND (reference sequence). CDR3 coding DNA: TGTGCCAGTAGTAGTGGGACGGGGAATTCACCCCTCCACTTT. Amino acids: CASSSGTGNSPLHF.

The chain employs TRBV7-9 and TRBJ2-1, with D perhaps matching TRBD2 (5 bases). The CDR3 has 13 amino acids. Trimming removed 6 bases at V and 5 bases at J, with 11 bases between. Germline assignment: CDR1 SEHNR and CDR2 FQNEAQ (reference sequence). For the CDR3, the DNA is TGTGCCAGCAGAGTGGACTCACACAATGAGCAGTTCTTC. It encodes CASRVDSHNEQFF.

This clonotype has a count of ten or more. The chain uses TRBV6-2 or TRBV6-3 and TRBJ2-2, with 13 positions matching TRBD2. J gave up 5 bases and V 7 bases, and 7 bases lay outside the gene matches. CDR3 length: 16 residues. Germline assignment: CDR1 MNHEY and CDR2 SVGEGT. The chain's CDR3 is CASTYWTSGGTGELFF. The CDR3 DNA reads TGTGCCAGCACCTATTGGACTAGCGGGGGAACCGGGGAGCTGTTTTTT.

In DNA form, the CDR3 reads TGCAGTGCTAACTACAACTCTGGAAACACCATATATTTT. This gives the protein CSANYNSGNTIYF. V gene TRBV20-1 combines with J gene TRBJ1-3; D unresolved. The germline V and J ends were trimmed by 4 bases and 0 bases, with 7 bases remaining between them. This CDR3 has 13 amino acids. Germline V lookup: CDR1 DFQATT, CDR2 SNEGSKA (reference sequence).

This clonotype was recorded many times. The V call is TRBV12-3 or TRBV12-4, the J call TRBJ2-2, with a weak D call TRBD2 (6 bases). The length of the CDR3 is 14 residues. Trimming cost V 6 bases and J 2 bases, with 10 bases left between them. The CDR3 here is CASSGDSNTGELFF. The CDR3 DNA reads as TGTGCCAGCAGCGGGGACTCCAACACCGGGGAGCTGTTTTTT.

This clonotype appeared many times. The chain uses TRBV27 and TRBJ2-7; D unclear. Germline CDR1 MNHEY, CDR2 SMNVEV (reference sequence). The CDR3 extends over 11 amino acids. V was trimmed by 6 bases and J by 0 bases, leaving 3 bases between them. The CDR3 protein is CASSSSYEQYF. The CDR3 DNA is TGTGCCAGCAGCTCCTCCTACGAGCAGTACTTC.

This clonotype came up many times. The chain couples TRBV5-1 to TRBJ2-1; D unresolved. V lost 3 bases, J lost 10 bases, and 17 bases lay in between. Per the germline V gene, CDR1 is SGHRS and CDR2 is YFSETQ. The CDR3 contains 14 residues. CDR3 coding DNA: TGCGCCAGCAGCTCCACAGTCGGGCCCATAGAGCAGTTCTTC. Its translation: CASSSTVGPIEQFF.

Here the CDR3 DNA reads TGCGCCAGCAGCCAAACGGGACTCACCATCCGCAATCAGCCCCAGCATTTT. Translation: CASSQTGLTIRNQPQHF. The V and J genes are TRBV4-1 and TRBJ1-5, with D possibly matching TRBD1 (5 bases). The CDR3 totals 17 residues. CDR1 and CDR2 from the germline V gene are MGHRA and YSYEKL. Deletions cut 2 bases from V and 2 bases from J, with 16 bases between.

This clonotype has more than one count but fewer than ten. The chain couples TRBV10-3 to TRBJ2-3; D gene ambiguous. Looked up from germline, CDR1 is ENHRY and CDR2 is SYGVKD. This CDR3 is built from 15 residues. V gave up 5 bases and J gave up 2 bases, with 14 bases separating them. In DNA, the CDR3 is TGTGCCATCAGTACCTCAGGCTCGACCACAGATACGCAGTATTTT. Translated, it gives CAISTSGSTTDTQYF.

In its sample, this clonotype was seen many times. The chain couples TRBV3-1 to TRBJ1-2; D gene ambiguous. Deletions cut 0 bases from V and 2 bases from J, with 10 bases between. Germline values: CDR1 LGHDT, CDR2 YNNKEL (reference sequence). CDR3 length: 15 amino acids. Here the CDR3 DNA reads TGTGCCAGCAGCCAAGAGGGCAGGATAAACTATGGCTACACCTTC. This encodes CASSQEGRINYGYTF.